These 8 T cell receptor beta chains came from one sample sequenced in a study of OX40 agonist ivuxolimab in advanced cancers. Sequencing used immunoSEQ multiplex PCR; TCRdb keeps in-frame clones, though not all of them. In the table there are tens of thousands of clones, roughly 90% of which are singletons. Sequences were derived from CD4+ or CD8+ T cells sorted from blood, sampled in a trial of the OX40 agonist ivuxolimab. The origin of the receptors is an adult with an advanced solid tumor such as melanoma, head and neck, liver or kidney cancer.

This chain links TRBV6-1 with TRBJ2-7; 7 bases align to TRBD2. CDR1 MNHNS and CDR2 SASEGT come from the germline V gene. The junction had 4 bases not matched to a gene; V was cut back by 1 base and J by 4 bases. This CDR3 is built from 14 residues. CDR3 region: CASSEGLAPYEQYF. The CDR3, as DNA: TGTGCCAGCAGTGAAGGACTAGCCCCATACGAGCAGTACTTC.

V gene TRBV5-1 combines with J gene TRBJ1-2, with D unclear. Germline values: CDR1 SGHRS, CDR2 YFSETQ. This CDR3 region has 14 residues. V dropped 4 bases and J dropped 6 bases, with 16 bases sitting between them. The CDR3 here is CASSRLQRSDGYTF. CDR3 DNA sequence: TGCGCCAGCAGCCGACTACAGCGGTCGGATGGCTACACCTTC.

The V call is TRBV14, the J call TRBJ2-5; the D gene is possibly TRBD1 (7 bases). Germline CDR1 and CDR2: SGHDN and FVKESK. V was pared by 4 bases and J by 3 bases, with 15 bases between. The CDR3 is 15 residues long. Here the CDR3 reads CASSRLDRDKETQYF. The CDR3 region has the DNA TGTGCCAGCAGCCGACTAGACAGGGATAAAGAGACCCAGTACTTC.

There are a few counts of this clone. This rearrangement joins TRBV27 to TRBJ2-6; D not resolved. The ends were cut back, 6 bases at V and 0 bases at J, with 9 bases in the middle. The length of the CDR3 is 15 residues. Germline lookup yields CDR1 MNHEY and CDR2 SMNVEV (reference sequence). CDR3 bases: TGTGCCAGCAGCGGCCAGAGCTCTGGGGCCAACGTCCTGACTTTC. Its protein product is CASSGQSSGANVLTF.

This rearrangement joins TRBV4-1 to TRBJ2-7; possible D gene TRBD1, 5 bases. V lost 1 base and J 4 bases, leaving 14 bases between the germline ends. The length of the CDR3 is 15 residues. Germline V gene data show CDR1 as MGHRA and CDR2 as YSYEKL. DNA of the CDR3: TGCGCCAGCAGCCAAGGGGGCTCCCGTGGGTACGAGCAGTACTTC. As protein: CASSQGGSRGYEQYF.

This chain joins TRBV15 and TRBJ1-2; tentatively, D is TRBD1 (6 bases). Trimming took off 7 bases at V and 0 bases at J, with 12 bases between the two ends. CDR3 length equals 14 residues. CDR1 and CDR2 from the germline V gene are LNHNV and YYDKDF (reference sequence). The CDR3 DNA follows: TGTGCCACCACTACCGACAGGACTAACTATGGCTACACCTTC. Encoded protein: CATTTDRTNYGYTF.

The rearrangement uses TRBV4-2 and TRBJ2-1; TRBD2 aligns across 10 bases. The length of the CDR3 is 15 residues. Germline CDR1 LGHNA, CDR2 YNFKEQ. V shed 4 bases and J 3 bases; nucleotides not matched to a gene: 3. CDR3 protein: CASSPGLADYNEQFF. The CDR3 region has the DNA TGTGCCAGCAGCCCAGGACTAGCGGACTACAATGAGCAGTTCTTC.

This chain links TRBV2 with TRBJ2-3; D call uncertain. CDR1 SNHLY and CDR2 FYNNEI come from the germline V gene. The ends were cut back, 0 bases at V and 6 bases at J, with 13 bases in the middle. This CDR3 spans 15 amino acids. CDR3: CASSEATQLRDTQYF. The DNA of the CDR3 is TGTGCCAGCAGTGAAGCGACGCAGCTCAGGGATACGCAGTATTTT.